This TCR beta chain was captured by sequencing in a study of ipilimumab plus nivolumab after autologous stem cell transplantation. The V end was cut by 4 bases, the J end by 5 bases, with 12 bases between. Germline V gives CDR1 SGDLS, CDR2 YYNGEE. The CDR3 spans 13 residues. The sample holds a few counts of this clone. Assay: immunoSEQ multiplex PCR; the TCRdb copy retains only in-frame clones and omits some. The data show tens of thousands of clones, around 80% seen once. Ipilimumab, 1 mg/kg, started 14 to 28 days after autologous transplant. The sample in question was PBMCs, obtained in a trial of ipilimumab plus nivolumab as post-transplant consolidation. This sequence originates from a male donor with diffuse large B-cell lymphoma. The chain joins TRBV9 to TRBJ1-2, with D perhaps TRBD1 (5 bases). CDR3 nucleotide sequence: TGTGCCAGCAGCAACGATGGGGGGTATGGCTACACCTTC. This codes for CASSNDGGYGYTF.